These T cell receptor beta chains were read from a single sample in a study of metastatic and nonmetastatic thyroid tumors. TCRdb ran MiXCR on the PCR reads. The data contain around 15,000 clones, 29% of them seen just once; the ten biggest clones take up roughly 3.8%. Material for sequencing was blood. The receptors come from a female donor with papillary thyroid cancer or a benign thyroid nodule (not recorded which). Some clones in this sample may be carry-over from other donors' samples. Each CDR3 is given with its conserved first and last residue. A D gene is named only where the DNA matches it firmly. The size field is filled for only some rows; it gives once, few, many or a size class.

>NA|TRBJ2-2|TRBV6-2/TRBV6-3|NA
CACSNSITSGGRGSPGELFF
TGTGCCTGCAGTAACTCGATTACTTCCGGTGGCAGGGGTTCTCCCGGGGAGCTGTTTTTT
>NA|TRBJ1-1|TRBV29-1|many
CSVFTVGKTEAFF
TGCAGCGTGTTTACTGTAGGTAAAACTGAAGCTTTCTTT
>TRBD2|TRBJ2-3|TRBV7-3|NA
CASSLTLSSGRGTDTQYF
TGTGCCAGCAGCTTAACCCTTTCTAGCGGGCGGGGGACAGATACGCAGTATTTT
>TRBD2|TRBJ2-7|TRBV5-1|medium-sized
CASSPAAGTFAEQYF
TGCGCCAGCAGCCCAGCAGCGGGGACCTTCGCCGAGCAGTACTTC
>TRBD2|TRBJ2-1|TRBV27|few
CASWREVFNEQFF
TGTGCCAGCTGGCGGGAGGTTTTCAATGAGCAGTTCTTC
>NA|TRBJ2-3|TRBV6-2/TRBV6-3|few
CASSYLLLAWVTDTQYF
TGTGCCAGCAGTTACCTCCTCCTAGCGTGGGTCACAGATACGCAGTATTTT
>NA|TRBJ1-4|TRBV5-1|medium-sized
CASGGGIGEKLFF
TGCGCCAGCGGGGGAGGAATCGGAGAAAAACTGTTTTTT
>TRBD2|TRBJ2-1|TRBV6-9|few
CASSYGGRADEQFF
TGTGCCAGCAGTTATGGCGGGAGGGCCGATGAGCAGTTCTTC
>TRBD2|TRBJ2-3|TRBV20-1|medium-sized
CSALAGETDTQYF
TGCAGTGCCCTAGCGGGGGAAACAGATACGCAGTATTTT
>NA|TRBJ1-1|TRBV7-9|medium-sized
CASVIGGGNTEAFF
TGTGCCAGCGTTATCGGCGGGGGGAACACTGAAGCTTTCTTT
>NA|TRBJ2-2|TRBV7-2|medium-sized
CASRFTGELFF
TGTGCCAGCAGGTTCACCGGGGAGCTGTTTTTT
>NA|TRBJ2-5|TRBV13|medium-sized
CASGGLGETQYF
TGTGCCAGCGGGGGGCTGGGGGAGACCCAGTACTTC
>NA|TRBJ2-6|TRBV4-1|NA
CASKKEGLGANVLTF
TGCGCCAGCAAAAAGGAAGGGCTCGGGGCCAACGTCCTGACTTTC
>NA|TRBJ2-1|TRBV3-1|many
CASSQRTRSEQFF
TGTGCCAGCAGCCAAAGGACCCGGAGTGAGCAGTTCTTC
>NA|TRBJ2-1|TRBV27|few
CASSFSSIETTYNEQFF
TGTGCCAGCAGTTTCAGTAGCATCGAAACTACCTACAATGAGCAGTTCTTC
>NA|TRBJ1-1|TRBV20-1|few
CSARDLRLSGTEAFF
TGCAGTGCTAGAGATCTAAGGCTATCGGGCACTGAAGCTTTCTTT
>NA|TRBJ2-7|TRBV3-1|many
CASSHTRTDSYEQYF
TGTGCCAGCAGCCACACCCGGACGGACTCCTACGAGCAGTACTTC
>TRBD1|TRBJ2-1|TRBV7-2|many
CASSPGRGQGTYNEQFF
TGTGCCAGCAGCCCAGGTCGGGGACAGGGAACCTACAATGAGCAGTTCTTC
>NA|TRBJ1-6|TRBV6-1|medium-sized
CASSEPSPLHF
TGTGCCAGCAGTGAACCTTCACCCCTCCACTTT
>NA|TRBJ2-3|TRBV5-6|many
CASSRTGDTQYF
TGTGCCAGCAGCAGGACTGGTGATACGCAGTATTTT
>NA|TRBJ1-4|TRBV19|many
CASRQQSSNEKLFF
TGTGCCAGTAGACAACAGAGTTCTAATGAAAAACTGTTTTTT
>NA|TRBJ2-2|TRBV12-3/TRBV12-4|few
CASRGGGGELFF
TGTGCCAGCAGGGGCGGCGGCGGGGAGCTGTTTTTT
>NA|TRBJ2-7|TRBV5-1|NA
CARRPFEGSPYEQYF
TGCGCCAGGAGACCATTCGAAGGAAGTCCCTACGAGCAGTACTTC
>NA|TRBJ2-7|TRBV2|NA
CASIEAPGPLYELYF
TGTGCCAGCATTGAAGCCCCGGGACCTCTGTACGAGCTGTACTTC
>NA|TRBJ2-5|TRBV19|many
CASSKEQSETQYF
TGTGCCAGTAGTAAAGAACAATCAGAGACCCAGTACTTC
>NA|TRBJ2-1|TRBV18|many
CASSPAMNTYNEQFF
TGTGCCAGCTCACCTGCCATGAATACCTACAATGAGCAGTTCTTC
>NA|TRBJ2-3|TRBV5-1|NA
CASCLAGRGSTDTQYF
TGCGCCAGCTGCTTGGCCGGCAGAGGAAGCACAGATACGCAGTATTTT
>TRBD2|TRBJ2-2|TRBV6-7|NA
CASSARLAGFNTGELFF
TGTGCCAGCAGCGCCAGACTAGCGGGCTTCAACACCGGGGAGCTGTTTTTT
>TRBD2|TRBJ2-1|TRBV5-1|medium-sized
CASSYGGDYNEQFF
TGCGCCAGCAGCTACGGGGGGGATTACAATGAGCAGTTCTTC
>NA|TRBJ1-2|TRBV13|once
CASSVVTYGYTF
TGTGCCAGCAGCGTAGTCACCTATGGCTACACCTTC
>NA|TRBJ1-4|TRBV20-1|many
CSARGSQGNEKLFF
TGCAGTGCTAGAGGTTCACAGGGTAATGAAAAACTGTTTTTT
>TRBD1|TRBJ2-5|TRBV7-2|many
CASSPTGTAPRETQYF
TGTGCCAGCAGCCCTACTGGGACAGCACCTCGGGAGACCCAGTACTTC
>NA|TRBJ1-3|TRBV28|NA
CASSSQGLSGNTIYF
TGTGCCAGCAGTTCCCAGGGGCTCTCTGGAAACACCATATATTTT
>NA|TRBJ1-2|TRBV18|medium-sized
CASSPGYRENRNGYTF
TGTGCCAGCTCACCCGGATACAGGGAAAATAGGAATGGCTACACCTTC
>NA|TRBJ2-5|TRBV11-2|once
CASSLAGTKETQYF
TGTGCCAGCAGCTTAGCTGGGACCAAAGAGACCCAGTACTTC
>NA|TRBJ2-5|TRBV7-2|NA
CAIIPGTSIGETQYF
TGTGCCATCATCCCCGGGACGTCGATAGGGGAGACCCAGTACTTC
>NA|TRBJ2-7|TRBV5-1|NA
CASRRDGTKKTYEQYF
TGCGCCAGCAGGCGAGACGGGACAAAAAAAACCTACGAGCAGTACTTC
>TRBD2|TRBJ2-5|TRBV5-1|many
CASSPGALAGQETQYF
TGCGCCAGCAGCCCGGGAGCCCTAGCGGGCCAAGAGACCCAGTACTTC
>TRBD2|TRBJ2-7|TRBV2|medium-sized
CASSELAGGEQYF
TGTGCCAGCAGTGAACTAGCGGGAGGCGAGCAGTACTTC
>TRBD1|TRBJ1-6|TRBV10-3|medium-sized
CAISEFLPGQGNSPLHF
TGTGCCATCAGTGAGTTTTTACCGGGACAGGGGAATTCACCCCTCCACTTT
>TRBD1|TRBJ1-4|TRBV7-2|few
CASSGRTGLSNEKLFF
TGTGCCAGCAGCGGGCGGACAGGTCTTTCTAATGAAAAACTGTTTTTT
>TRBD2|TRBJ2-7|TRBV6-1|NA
CASTSGTSNEQYF
TGTGCCAGCACCTCCGGGACTAGCAACGAGCAGTACTTC
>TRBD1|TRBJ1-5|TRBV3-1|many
CASSQRGTGTNQPQHF
TGTGCCAGCAGCCAACGAGGGACAGGGACTAATCAGCCCCAGCATTTT
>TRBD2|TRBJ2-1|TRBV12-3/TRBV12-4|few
CASSLSQLAGAQFF
TGTGCCAGCAGTTTAAGTCAGCTAGCGGGAGCGCAGTTCTTC